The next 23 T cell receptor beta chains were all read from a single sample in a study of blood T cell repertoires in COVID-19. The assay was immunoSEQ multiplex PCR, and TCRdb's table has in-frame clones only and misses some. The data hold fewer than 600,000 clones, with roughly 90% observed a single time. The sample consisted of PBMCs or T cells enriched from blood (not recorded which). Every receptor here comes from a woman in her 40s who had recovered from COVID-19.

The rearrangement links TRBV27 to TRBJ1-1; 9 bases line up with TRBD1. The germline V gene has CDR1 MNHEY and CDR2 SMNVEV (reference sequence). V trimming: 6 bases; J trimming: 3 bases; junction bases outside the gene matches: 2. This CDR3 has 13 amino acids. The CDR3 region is CASRRDRDTEAFF. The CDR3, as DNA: TGTGCCAGCAGACGGGACAGGGACACTGAAGCTTTCTTT.

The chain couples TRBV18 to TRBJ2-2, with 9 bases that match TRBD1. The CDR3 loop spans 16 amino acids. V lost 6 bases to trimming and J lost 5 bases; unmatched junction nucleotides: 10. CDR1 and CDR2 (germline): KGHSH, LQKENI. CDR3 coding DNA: TGTGCCAGCTCGGAAGGGACAGGGAAGGTGACCGGGGAGCTGTTTTTT. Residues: CASSEGTGKVTGELFF.

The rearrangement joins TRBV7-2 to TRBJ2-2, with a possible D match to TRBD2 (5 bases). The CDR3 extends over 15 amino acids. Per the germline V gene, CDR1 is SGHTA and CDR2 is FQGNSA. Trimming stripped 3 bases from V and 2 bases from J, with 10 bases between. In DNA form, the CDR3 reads TGTGCCAGCAGCTTCCGGGGTGGTAACACCGGGGAGCTGTTTTTT. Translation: CASSFRGGNTGELFF.

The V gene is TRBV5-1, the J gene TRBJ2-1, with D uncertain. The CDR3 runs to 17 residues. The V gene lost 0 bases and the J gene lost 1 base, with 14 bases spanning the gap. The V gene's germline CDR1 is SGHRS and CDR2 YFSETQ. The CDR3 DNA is TGCGCCAGCAGCTTGGTCGGTGTAGCAATATCCTACAATGAGCAGTTCTTC. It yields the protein CASSLVGVAISYNEQFF. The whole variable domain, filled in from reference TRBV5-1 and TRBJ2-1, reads KAGVTQTPRYLIKTRGQQVTLSCSPISGHRSVSWYQQTPGQGLQFLFEYFSETQRNKGNFPGRFSGRQFSNSRSEMNVSTLELGDSALYLCASSLVGVAISYNEQFFGPGTRLTVL.

The CDR3 DNA is TGCAGCGTACAGGAAAGCAATCAGCCCCAGCATTTT. It specifies CSVQESNQPQHF. J is TRBJ1-5 and V is TRBV29-1; D is possibly TRBD1 (5 bases). Germline-derived CDR1 and CDR2 are SQVTM and ANQGSEA. V lost 6 bases and J 1 base, leaving 7 bases between the germline ends. The CDR3 is 12 amino acids.

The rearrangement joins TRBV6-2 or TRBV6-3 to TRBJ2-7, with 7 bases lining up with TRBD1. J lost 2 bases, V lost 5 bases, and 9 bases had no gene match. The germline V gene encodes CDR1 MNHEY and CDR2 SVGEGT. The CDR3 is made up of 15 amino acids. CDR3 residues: CASSQPGTETYEQYF. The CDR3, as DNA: TGTGCCAGCAGTCAGCCCGGGACAGAGACCTACGAGCAGTACTTC.

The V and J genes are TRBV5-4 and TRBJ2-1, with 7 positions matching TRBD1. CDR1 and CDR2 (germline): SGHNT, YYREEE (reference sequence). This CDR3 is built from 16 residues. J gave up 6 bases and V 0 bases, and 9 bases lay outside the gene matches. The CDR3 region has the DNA TGTGCCAGCAGCTTGGAAGGGTCAGGGGGTATCAATGAGCAGTTCTTC. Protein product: CASSLEGSGGINEQFF.

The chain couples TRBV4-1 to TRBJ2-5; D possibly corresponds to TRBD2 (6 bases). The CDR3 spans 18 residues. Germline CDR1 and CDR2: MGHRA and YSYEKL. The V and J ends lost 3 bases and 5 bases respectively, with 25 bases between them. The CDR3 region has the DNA TGCGCCAGCAGCCACGAGGGTCCCGAGCGCCAAGGGAGGGAGACCCAGTACTTC. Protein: CASSHEGPERQGRETQYF.

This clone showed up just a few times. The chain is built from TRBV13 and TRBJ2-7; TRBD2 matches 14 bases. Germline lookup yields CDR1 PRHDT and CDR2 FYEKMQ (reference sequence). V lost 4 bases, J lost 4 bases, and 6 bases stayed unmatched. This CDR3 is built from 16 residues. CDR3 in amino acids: CASSSGTSGSRYEQYF. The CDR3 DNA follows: TGTGCCAGCAGCTCCGGGACTAGCGGGAGTAGATACGAGCAGTACTTC.

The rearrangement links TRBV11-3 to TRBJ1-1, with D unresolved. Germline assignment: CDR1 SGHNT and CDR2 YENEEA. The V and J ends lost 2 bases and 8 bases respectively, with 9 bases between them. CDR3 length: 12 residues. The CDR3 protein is CASSLRNSEAFF. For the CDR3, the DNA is TGTGCCAGCAGCTTAAGGAACAGCGAAGCTTTCTTT.

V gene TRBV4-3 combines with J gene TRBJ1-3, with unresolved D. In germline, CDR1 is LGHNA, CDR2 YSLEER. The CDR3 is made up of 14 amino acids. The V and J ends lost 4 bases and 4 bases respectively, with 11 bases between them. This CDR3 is CASSLSLGGNTIYF. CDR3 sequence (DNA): TGCGCCAGCAGCCTCAGCCTCGGGGGAAACACCATATATTTT.

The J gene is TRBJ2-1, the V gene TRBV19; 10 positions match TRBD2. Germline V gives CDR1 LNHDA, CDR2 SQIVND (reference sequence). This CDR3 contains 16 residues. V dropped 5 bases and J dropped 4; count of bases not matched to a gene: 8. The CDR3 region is CASSEPGLAPYNEQFF. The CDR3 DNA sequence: TGTGCCAGTAGTGAACCGGGACTAGCGCCTTACAATGAGCAGTTCTTC.

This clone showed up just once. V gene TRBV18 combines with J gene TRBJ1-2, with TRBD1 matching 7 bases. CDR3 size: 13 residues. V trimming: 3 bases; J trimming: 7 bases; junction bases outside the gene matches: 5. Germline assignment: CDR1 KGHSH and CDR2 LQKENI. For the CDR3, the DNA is TGTGCCAGCTCACCGACAGGGCTTGCTGGCTACACCTTC. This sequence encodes CASSPTGLAGYTF.

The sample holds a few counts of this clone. The CDR3 sequence: CASSRIAGEGDEQYF. DNA for the CDR3: TGCGCCAGCAGCCGGATAGCGGGAGAGGGCGACGAGCAGTACTTC. The J gene is TRBJ2-7, the V gene TRBV4-1, with TRBD2 matching over 9 bases. V lost 4 bases, J lost 5 bases, and 9 bases stayed unmatched. This CDR3 region has 15 residues. Germline V gene data show CDR1 as MGHRA and CDR2 as YSYEKL.

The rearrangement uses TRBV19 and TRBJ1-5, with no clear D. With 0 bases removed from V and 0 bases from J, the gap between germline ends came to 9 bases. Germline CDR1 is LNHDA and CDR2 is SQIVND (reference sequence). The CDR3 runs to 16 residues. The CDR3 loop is CASSIESVYSNQPQHF. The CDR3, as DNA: TGTGCCAGTAGTATAGAATCGGTTTATAGCAATCAGCCCCAGCATTTT.

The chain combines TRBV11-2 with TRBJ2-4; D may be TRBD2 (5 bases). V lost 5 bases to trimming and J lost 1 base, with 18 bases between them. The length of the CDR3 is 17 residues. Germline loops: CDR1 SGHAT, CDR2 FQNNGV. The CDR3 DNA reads TGTGCCAGCAGCCCGAAGGGCGGGTGGCAGGCCAAAAACATTCAGTACTTC. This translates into CASSPKGGWQAKNIQYF. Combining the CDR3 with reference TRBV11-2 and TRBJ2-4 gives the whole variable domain EAGVAQSPRYKIIEKRQSVAFWCNPISGHATLYWYQQILGQGPKLLIQFQNNGVVDDSQLPKDRFSAERLKGVDSTLKIQPAKLEDSAVYLCASSPKGGWQAKNIQYFGAGTRLSVL.

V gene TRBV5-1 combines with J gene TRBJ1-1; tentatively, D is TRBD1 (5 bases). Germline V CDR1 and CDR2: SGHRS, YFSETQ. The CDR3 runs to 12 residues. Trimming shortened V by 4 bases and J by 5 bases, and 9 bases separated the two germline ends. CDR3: CASSAGVTEAFF. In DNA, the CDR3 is TGCGCCAGCAGCGCGGGGGTAACTGAAGCTTTCTTT.

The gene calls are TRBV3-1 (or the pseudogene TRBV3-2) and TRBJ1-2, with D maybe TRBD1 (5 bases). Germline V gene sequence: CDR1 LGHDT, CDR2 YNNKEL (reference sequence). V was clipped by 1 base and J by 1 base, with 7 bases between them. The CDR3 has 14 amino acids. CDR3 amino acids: CASSQGQYNYGYTF. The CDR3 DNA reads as TGTGCCAGCAGCCAAGGACAGTATAACTATGGCTACACCTTC.

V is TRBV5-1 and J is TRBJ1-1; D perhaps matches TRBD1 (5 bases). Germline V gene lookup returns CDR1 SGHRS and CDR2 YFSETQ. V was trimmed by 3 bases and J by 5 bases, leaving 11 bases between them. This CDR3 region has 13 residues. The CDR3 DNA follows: TGCGCCAGCAGCTGGGCAGGGAGGACTGAAGCTTTCTTT. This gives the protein CASSWAGRTEAFF.

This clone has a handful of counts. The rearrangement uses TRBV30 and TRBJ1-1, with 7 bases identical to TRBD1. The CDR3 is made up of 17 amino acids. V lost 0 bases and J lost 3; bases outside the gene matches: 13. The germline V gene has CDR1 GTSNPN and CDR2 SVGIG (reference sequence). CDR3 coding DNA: TGTGCCTGGAGTGTACCCCCGCAGGGGGATGGGTACACTGAAGCTTTCTTT. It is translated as CAWSVPPQGDGYTEAFF.

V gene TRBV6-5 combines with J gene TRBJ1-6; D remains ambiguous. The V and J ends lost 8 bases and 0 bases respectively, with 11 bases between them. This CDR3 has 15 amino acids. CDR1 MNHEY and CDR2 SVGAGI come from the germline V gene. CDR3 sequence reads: CASRLSGSYNSPLHF. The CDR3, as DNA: TGTGCCAGCCGCCTTTCGGGCTCCTATAATTCACCCCTCCACTTT.

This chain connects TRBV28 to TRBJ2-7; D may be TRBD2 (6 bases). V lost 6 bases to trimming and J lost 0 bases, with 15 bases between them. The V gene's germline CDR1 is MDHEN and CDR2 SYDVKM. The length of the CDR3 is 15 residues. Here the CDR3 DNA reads TGTGCCAGCAGCCGCTGGGAGGTGGGCTCCTACGAGCAGTACTTC. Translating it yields CASSRWEVGSYEQYF.

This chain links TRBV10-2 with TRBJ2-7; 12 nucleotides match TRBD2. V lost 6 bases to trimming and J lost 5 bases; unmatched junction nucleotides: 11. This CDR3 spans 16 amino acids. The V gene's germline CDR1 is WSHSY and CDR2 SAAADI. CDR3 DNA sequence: TGCGCCAGCAGGGGACTAGCGGGTACGACCGGCAACGAGCAGTACTTC. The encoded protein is CASRGLAGTTGNEQYF.